This T cell receptor (beta chain) was sequenced for a study of blood T cell repertoires in COVID-19. Study summary: Acute and convalescent COVID-19 specimens originated in the United States, Italy and Spain. T cells, B-cell-depleted T cells, or PBMCs provided the cDNA or gDNA that served as material.

Per the study methods: Amplifying reference gene primers gave estimates of nucleated cell counts. Some clones are missing from TCRdb's copy, which holds only in-frame ones; the method was immunoSEQ multiplex PCR. Clone size and V and J calls were adopted from that table, with D and trimming inferred from the DNA. The table has over 300,000 clones, 90% seen once. Germline V gene data show CDR1 as DFQATT and CDR2 as SNEGSKA (reference sequence). V dropped 3 bases and J dropped 2; count of bases not matched to a gene: 8. The CDR3 length is 15 residues. What was sequenced was peripheral blood. The receptor comes from a man aged 18-30 years with active or convalescent COVID-19. V is TRBV20-1 and J is TRBJ2-7, with 9 bases matching TRBD1. CDR3 sequence: CSASVGNRGPYEQYF. The CDR3 DNA follows: TGCAGTGCTAGTGTGGGCAACAGGGGGCCCTACGAGCAGTACTTC.